This is a list of T cell receptor beta chains from one sample in a study of persistence of HIV-infected CD4 T cells. The data were produced by immunoSEQ multiplex PCR, yet TCRdb's version contains in-frame clones alone and is incomplete. The data show over 35,000 clones, more than 80% seen once. These receptors have no identified antigens. The sample in question was CD4+ T cells sorted from PBMCs after approximately 19-hour stimulation, obtained from a patient who received antiretroviral therapy. These receptors all stem from an adult man with HIV who was CMV-seropositive. Each CDR3 is given with its conserved first and last residue. A D gene is named only where the DNA matches it firmly.

j_call d_call v_call cdr3_aa
TRBJ1-5 NA TRBV20-1 CSASSGANQPQHF
TRBJ2-3 TRBD2 TRBV7-6 CASSLRGASGVRATDTQYF
TRBJ2-1 NA TRBV4-1 CASSHIDREQFF
TRBJ1-2 NA TRBV6-5 CASSGGYGYTF
TRBJ2-5 NA TRBV19 CASSNRAGETQYF
TRBJ1-4 TRBD1 TRBV11-2 CASTTFIHTGGPNEKLFF
TRBJ1-5 TRBD1 TRBV5-1 CASSTGTGVKPQHF
TRBJ1-6 NA TRBV18 CASSPEGKNSPLHF
TRBJ1-1 NA TRBV6-5 CASSSSGVEAFF
TRBJ2-5 TRBD1 TRBV5-1 CASRPGQARQETQYF
TRBJ1-4 TRBD1 TRBV7-2 CASSSRTGGNEKLFF
TRBJ1-6 NA TRBV5-1 CASSAGTLNSPLHF
TRBJ1-6 NA TRBV6-1 CASSEAEQGSSPLHF
TRBJ2-1 NA TRBV7-9 CASEEANREFF
TRBJ1-3 TRBD1 TRBV3-1/TRBV3-2 CASSQQGAGGNTIYF
TRBJ2-2 NA TRBV27 CASSYWGVRDNTGELFF
TRBJ1-4 NA TRBV27 CASRRADSPTNEKLFF
TRBJ1-6 NA TRBV2 CASSEDSRNSPLHF
TRBJ1-2 NA TRBV21-1 CASSKASPTGYTF
TRBJ1-2 TRBD1 TRBV6-5 CASSRTGPNYGYTF
TRBJ2-2 TRBD1 TRBV10-3 CAIRDRDTGELFF
TRBJ1-2 TRBD1 TRBV27 CASSSYGTGATGDGDGYTF
TRBJ2-1 TRBD2 TRBV30 CAWSVMTSGGAEQFF
TRBJ2-1 TRBD1 TRBV10-2 CASSPRTGANEQFF
TRBJ2-2 NA TRBV5-4 CASSLASGYTGELFF
TRBJ1-6 TRBD1 TRBV3-1/TRBV3-2 CASSQDADRGSPLHF
TRBJ2-6 NA TRBV5-1 CASSLDGSAHGANVLTF
TRBJ2-3 TRBD2 TRBV15 CATSKAGEMDTQYF
TRBJ2-4 NA TRBV19 CASSPRARGGIQYF
TRBJ1-5 TRBD1 TRBV6-5 CASSRTGGRDQPQHF
TRBJ1-3 NA TRBV20-1 CSASSPGAINRGNTIYF
TRBJ2-2 TRBD2 TRBV5-5 CASSLASSGVRTGELFF
TRBJ2-6 NA TRBV27 CASSHAGRSGANVLTF
TRBJ1-6 NA TRBV10-2 CASSAGAPGTLHF
TRBJ1-2 NA TRBV6-2/TRBV6-3 CASSYSESRIYGYTF
TRBJ2-3 TRBD2 TRBV5-1 CASSLGLAGFTDTQYF
TRBJ2-3 TRBD2 TRBV2 CASSVGGSTDTQYF
TRBJ2-2 TRBD2 TRBV27 CASRDEGLESGELFF
TRBJ2-1 TRBD2 TRBV27 CASSRRTSLSYNEQFF
TRBJ1-5 NA TRBV28 CASSPPVGGGSNQPQHF
TRBJ1-1 NA TRBV6-5 CASSYTGPNTEAFF
TRBJ1-5 NA TRBV15 CATSRDQGNQPQHF
TRBJ2-1 NA TRBV10-3 CAISGLSGGHTNNEQFF
TRBJ2-3 TRBD1 TRBV20-1 CSASNRGTDTQYF
TRBJ2-3 NA TRBV9 CASSAWGGFTDTQYF
TRBJ2-1 TRBD2 TRBV7-2 CASKVAGASGEQFF
TRBJ2-4 TRBD2 TRBV5-8 CASSSGGAGALLAKNIQYF